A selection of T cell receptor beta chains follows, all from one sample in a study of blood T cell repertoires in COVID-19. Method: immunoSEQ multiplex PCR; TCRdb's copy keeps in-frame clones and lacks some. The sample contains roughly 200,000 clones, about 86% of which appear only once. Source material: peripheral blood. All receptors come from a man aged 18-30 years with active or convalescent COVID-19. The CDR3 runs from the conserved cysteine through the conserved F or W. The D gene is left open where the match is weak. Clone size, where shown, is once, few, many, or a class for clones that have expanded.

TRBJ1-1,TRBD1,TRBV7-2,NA,TGTGCCAGCAGCCGGACAGGGAACACTGAAGCTTTCTTT,CASSRTGNTEAFF
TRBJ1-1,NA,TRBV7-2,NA,TGTGCCAGCAGCTTAGCGTGGGGGCCGAACACTGAAGCTTTCTTT,CASSLAWGPNTEAFF
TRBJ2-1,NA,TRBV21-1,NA,TGTGCCAGCAGCAAAGCTTTTTCCGGGCGGGAGAGCTACAATGAGCAGTTCTTC,CASSKAFSGRESYNEQFF
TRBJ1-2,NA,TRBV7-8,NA,TGTGCCAGCAGCCCTCTCAGGGAGCGGGGGGGCTACACCTTC,CASSPLRERGGYTF
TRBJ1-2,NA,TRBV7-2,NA,TGTGCCAGCAGCTCCTACCGGGAGGCTACTAACTATGGCTACACCTTC,CASSSYREATNYGYTF
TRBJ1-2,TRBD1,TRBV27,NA,TGTGCCAGCAGTCGGACAGGGGAGGGTTGGGGCTACACCTTC,CASSRTGEGWGYTF
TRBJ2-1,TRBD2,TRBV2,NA,TGTGCCAGCAGTGAACTCGGACTAGCGGGAGATAATGAGCAGTTCTTC,CASSELGLAGDNEQFF
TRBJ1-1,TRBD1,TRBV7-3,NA,TGTGCCAGCAGCCGCAGGGGGGCGGGGCCTCCTACCATCATGAACACTGAAGCTTTCTTT,CASSRRGAGPPTIMNTEAFF
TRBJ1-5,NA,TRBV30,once,TGTGCCTGGAGGGGTCGGGGGGGCAATCAGCCCCAGCATTTT,CAWRGRGGNQPQHF
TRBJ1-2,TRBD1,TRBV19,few,TGTGCCAGTAGTACTCAACCGGGACAGGCGGTTCATAATGGCTACACCTTC,CASSTQPGQAVHNGYTF
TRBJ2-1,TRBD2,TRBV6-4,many,TGTGCCAGCAGTGACTCGACTAGCGGGAGCAATGAGCAGTTCTTC,CASSDSTSGSNEQFF
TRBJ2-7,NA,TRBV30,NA,TGTGCCTGGAGCCCCAGCTACGAGCAGTACTTC,CAWSPSYEQYF
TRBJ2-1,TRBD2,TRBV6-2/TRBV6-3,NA,TGTGCCAGCAGTTACTCGAGTACAGCGGGAGTGGAGCAGTTCTTC,CASSYSSTAGVEQFF
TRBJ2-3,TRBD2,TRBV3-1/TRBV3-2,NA,TGTGCCAGCAGCCAAGATAGAGGGCTAGCGGGAGGGGATACGCAGTATTTT,CASSQDRGLAGGDTQYF
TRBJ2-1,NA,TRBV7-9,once,TGTGCCAGCAGCTACGCAGGACTCCTTCACAATGAGCAGTTCTTC,CASSYAGLLHNEQFF
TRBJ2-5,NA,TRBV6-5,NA,TGTGCCAGCAGTCCCTCAGGGATAATAGAGACCCAGTACTTC,CASSPSGIIETQYF
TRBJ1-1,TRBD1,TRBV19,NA,TGTGCCAGTAGTATAGCCGGACAGGGCCCCACTGAAGCTTTCTTT,CASSIAGQGPTEAFF
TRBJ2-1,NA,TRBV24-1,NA,TGTGCCACCAGTGTCAGCGGGCGGAATGAGCAGTTCTTC,CATSVSGRNEQFF
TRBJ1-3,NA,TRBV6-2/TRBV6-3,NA,TGTGCCAGCAGCCCCCGGTCAAACACCATATATTTT,CASSPRSNTIYF
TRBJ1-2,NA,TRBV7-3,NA,TGTGCCAGCAGCTTAACCACAGATACAGGGAATGAGGGTGGCTACACCTTC,CASSLTTDTGNEGGYTF
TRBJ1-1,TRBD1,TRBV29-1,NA,TGCAGCGCCTGGGACAGGGATTCGACTGAAGCTTTCTTT,CSAWDRDSTEAFF
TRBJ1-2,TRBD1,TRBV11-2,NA,TGTGCCAGCAGCTGGCCAGGACAGGGCCACTATGGCTACACCTTC,CASSWPGQGHYGYTF
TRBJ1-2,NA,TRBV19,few,TGTGCCAGTAGTATTAGTCTCCAAAGCCCTGAACACTATGGCTACACCTTC,CASSISLQSPEHYGYTF
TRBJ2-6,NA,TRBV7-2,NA,TGTGCCAGCAGCTCACGGCCCCGGGAATCTGGGGCCAACGTCCTGACTTTC,CASSSRPRESGANVLTF
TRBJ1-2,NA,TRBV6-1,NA,TGTGCCAGCAGTGAAGCCATCAGCGAAGCTAACTATGGCTACACCTTC,CASSEAISEANYGYTF
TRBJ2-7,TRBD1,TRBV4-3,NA,TGCGCCAGCAGCCCTGCCGGGACAGGGGTTCTAGGTGACGAGCAGTACTTC,CASSPAGTGVLGDEQYF
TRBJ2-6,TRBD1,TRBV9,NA,TGTGCCAGCAGCCCTAACCCAGGGGGACAGGAGGCTGGGGCCAACGTCCTGACTTTC,CASSPNPGGQEAGANVLTF
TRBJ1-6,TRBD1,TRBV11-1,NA,TGTGCCAGCAGCAGAGGACAGGGGGCAATAGGCTCACCCCTCCACTTT,CASSRGQGAIGSPLHF
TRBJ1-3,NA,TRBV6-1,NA,TGTGCCAGCAGTGAGGGGGCTCCCTCTGGAAACACCATATATTTT,CASSEGAPSGNTIYF
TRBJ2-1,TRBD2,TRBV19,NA,TGTGCCAGTAACCTAGCGGGAGTAGACAATGAGCAGTTCTTC,CASNLAGVDNEQFF
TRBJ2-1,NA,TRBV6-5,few,TGTGCCAGCAGTTACGGGGGCCCGGGAAGTAATGAGCAGTTCTTC,CASSYGGPGSNEQFF
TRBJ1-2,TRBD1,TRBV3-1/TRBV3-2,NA,TGTGCCAGCAGCCCAGTGGCGGGACAGGGGTATGGGGGCTATGGCTACACCTTC,CASSPVAGQGYGGYGYTF
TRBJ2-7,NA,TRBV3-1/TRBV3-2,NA,TGTGCCAGCAGCCAAGGGGCGGGGACCTACGAGCAGTACTTC,CASSQGAGTYEQYF
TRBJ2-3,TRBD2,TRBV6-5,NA,TGTGCCAGCAGTTATCGGGGGGTCCGTAGCACAGATACGCAGTATTTT,CASSYRGVRSTDTQYF
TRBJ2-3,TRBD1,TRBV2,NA,TGTGCCAGCAACGACAGGGGTACTAGCACAGATACGCAGTATTTT,CASNDRGTSTDTQYF
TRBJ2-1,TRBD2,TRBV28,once,TGTGCCAGCAGCCCCGGGACTAGGAACAATGAGCAGTTCTTC,CASSPGTRNNEQFF
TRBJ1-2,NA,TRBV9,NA,TGTGCCAGCAGCGTAGAGGGCAGGGCGATCTATGGCTACACCTTC,CASSVEGRAIYGYTF
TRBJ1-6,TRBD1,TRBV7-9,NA,TGTGCCAGCAGCTCAGCCCAAGGGGGCCTCTCTAATTCACCCCTCCACTTT,CASSSAQGGLSNSPLHF
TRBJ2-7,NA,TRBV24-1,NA,TGTGCCACCAGTGAAAGCGGACGGTCATACGAGCAGTACTTC,CATSESGRSYEQYF
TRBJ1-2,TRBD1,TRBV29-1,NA,TGCAGCGCCTGGGACAGTTCTAACTATGGCTACACCTTC,CSAWDSSNYGYTF
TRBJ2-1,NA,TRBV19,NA,TGTGCCAGTTCGTGGTCGAGCTCCTACAATGAGCAGTTCTTC,CASSWSSSYNEQFF
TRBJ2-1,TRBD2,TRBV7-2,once,TGTGCCAGCGCTGGGACTAGCGGATACAATGAGCAGTTCTTC,CASAGTSGYNEQFF